The rows below give T cell receptor beta chains drawn from one sample of a study of beta chain features in type 1 diabetes. Data came from immunoSEQ multiplex PCR; TCRdb stores just in-frame clones and leaves some out. The sample records hundreds of thousands of clones, about 15% being singletons. Sequenced material: naive CD4+ T cells from blood. These receptors originate from a young man with type 1 diabetes. Both conserved end residues are part of each CDR3. D genes are given only for firm matches. A row's size may be missing; if present it is once, few, many or a size class.

TRBV4-1	TRBJ1-1	-	-	TGCGCCAGCAGCCAAGAAACCCAGGGTGAAGCTTTCTTT	CASSQETQGEAFF
TRBV11-2	TRBJ2-3	-	few	TGTGCCAGCAGCTTAGACCGTCTAGCAGCAGATACGCAGTATTTT	CASSLDRLAADTQYF
TRBV25-1	TRBJ1-4	-	-	TGTGCCAGCAACGACAGAATCGGCGAAAAACTGTTTTTT	CASNDRIGEKLFF
TRBV5-1	TRBJ2-2	TRBD1	-	TGCGCCAGCAGCCTTACCTGGACAGGGAACACCGGGGAGCTGTTTTTT	CASSLTWTGNTGELFF
TRBV29-1	TRBJ1-1	TRBD1	-	TGCAGCGTTGTGGGCAGGGGGCCCACTGAAGCTTTCTTT	CSVVGRGPTEAFF
TRBV30	TRBJ1-2	TRBD1	few	TGTGCCTGGAGTACTCGACAGGGGGCGCGGGGCTACACCTTC	CAWSTRQGARGYTF
TRBV29-1	TRBJ1-1	-	-	TGCAGCGTAGAGAGGCCTACTGAAGCTTTCTTT	CSVERPTEAFF
TRBV4-2	TRBJ1-6	-	-	TGTGCCAGCAGCCAAGCGGCGGATAATTCACCCCTCCACTTT	CASSQAADNSPLHF
TRBV4-3	TRBJ2-5	-	few	TGCGCCAGCAGCCAGGACCCCCTCCAGGGGACCCAGTACTTC	CASSQDPLQGTQYF
TRBV5-1	TRBJ2-6	-	few	TGCGCCAGCAGGCGCGGCTCTGGGGCCAACGTCCTGACTTTC	CASRRGSGANVLTF
TRBV10-1	TRBJ2-3	TRBD1	few	TGCGCCAGCAGTGTAACAGGGGCCGATACGCAGTATTTT	CASSVTGADTQYF
TRBV20-1	TRBJ1-1	-	-	TGCAGTGCTAGAGAACAACCTGAAGCTTTCTTT	CSAREQPEAFF
TRBV5-1	TRBJ1-2	-	few	TGCGCCAGCAGCTTGGACGGGAACGGCTACACCTTC	CASSLDGNGYTF
TRBV5-1	TRBJ2-2	TRBD2	-	TGCGCCAGCAGAATAACTGCGGGGGTGAACACCGGGGAGCTGTTTTTT	CASRITAGVNTGELFF
TRBV6-4	TRBJ2-3	TRBD2	once	TGTGCCAGTGGGGAGGTAGCGGGAGATACGCAGTATTTT	CASGEVAGDTQYF
TRBV18	TRBJ2-7	-	-	TGTGCCAGCTCACCAAGGGGTTCCTACGAGCAGTACTTC	CASSPRGSYEQYF
TRBV5-1	TRBJ2-2	TRBD2	few	TGCGCCAGCAGCTCAGGGACTAGCGGGACCGAGTCCGTCGGGGAGCTGTTTTTT	CASSSGTSGTESVGELFF
TRBV7-8	TRBJ2-5	-	few	TGTGCCAGCAGCTTCCCGGTGTGGGTAGCGGAGTTCCAAGAGACCCAGTACTTC	CASSFPVWVAEFQETQYF
TRBV5-1	TRBJ1-4	-	-	TGCGCCAGCAGCCCGATAGCAACTAATGAAAAACTGTTTTTT	CASSPIATNEKLFF
TRBV28	TRBJ2-1	-	once	TGTGCCAGCAGTCAAGGAGGGATCTACAATGAGCAGTTCTTC	CASSQGGIYNEQFF
TRBV7-9	TRBJ2-7	TRBD1	few	TGTGCCAGCAGCTCGACGGGACAGGGTCGGTACGAGCAGTACTTC	CASSSTGQGRYEQYF
TRBV5-4	TRBJ1-2	-	-	TGTGCCAGCAGCTTGGACCAGGGGACACCTGGCGATGGCTACACCTTC	CASSLDQGTPGDGYTF
TRBV29-1	TRBJ2-7	TRBD2	few	TGCAGCGTTTCAGCGGGGGACCTTTACGAGCAGTACTTC	CSVSAGDLYEQYF
TRBV28	TRBJ2-7	TRBD2	few	TGTGCCAGCAGCGTAACTAGCGGTGTCGAGCAGTACTTC	CASSVTSGVEQYF
TRBV15	TRBJ1-1	TRBD1	few	TGTGCCACCAGGACACTCCGGGACAGGGTCCAGGGGACTGAAGCTTTCTTT	CATRTLRDRVQGTEAFF
TRBV29-1	TRBJ2-2	TRBD2	few	TGCAGCGTTGAAAAACTAGCGGGAGAGGGGGAGCTGTTTTTT	CSVEKLAGEGELFF
TRBV7-9	TRBJ1-2	TRBD1	few	TGTGCCAGCAGCCCCCGCCGGGACAGGGGGTTATGGGGCTACACCTTC	CASSPRRDRGLWGYTF
TRBV4-3	TRBJ2-3	TRBD1	-	TGCGCCAGCAGCCTCTCCGGGACAGGAGACACAGATACGCAGTATTTT	CASSLSGTGDTDTQYF
TRBV28	TRBJ1-6	-	few	TGTGCCAGCAGTTTTAGGCAGGGTAATTCACCCCTCCACTTT	CASSFRQGNSPLHF
TRBV6-5	TRBJ2-5	-	once	TGTGCCAGCAGTTATAAGGACAGAGAGACCCAGTACTTC	CASSYKDRETQYF
TRBV6-5	TRBJ1-2	TRBD1	-	TGTGCCAGCAGTTCACCGGGACAGGGAACCTATGGCTACACCTTC	CASSSPGQGTYGYTF
TRBV7-9	TRBJ2-7	-	-	TGTGCCAGCAGCTTACCTCGGGCTAGCGAAGCCTACGAGCAGTACTTC	CASSLPRASEAYEQYF
TRBV7-9	TRBJ2-7	TRBD2	few	TGTGCCAGCAGCCAGACTAGCGGGGTTACCTACGAGCAGTACTTC	CASSQTSGVTYEQYF
TRBV19	TRBJ2-5	TRBD2	-	TGTGCCAGTAGTATCACTAGCGGGACCCAGTACTTC	CASSITSGTQYF
TRBV13	TRBJ1-4	TRBD1	-	TGTGCCAGCAGCCCCCCGGGACAGGTGGGAAAACTGTTTTTT	CASSPPGQVGKLFF
TRBV4-3	TRBJ2-1	TRBD1	few	TGCGCCAGCAGCCAATTCCCAGGACAGGGGAAGGGTGAGCAGTTCTTC	CASSQFPGQGKGEQFF
TRBV7-6	TRBJ2-1	TRBD2	-	TGTGCCAGCAGCTCAACTAGCGGGAGTAGGTACAATGAGCAGTTCTTC	CASSSTSGSRYNEQFF
TRBV30	TRBJ2-7	-	-	TGTGCCTGGAGTGAGGCAGGGGATCCCTACGAGCAGTACTTC	CAWSEAGDPYEQYF